The rows below give T cell receptor beta chains drawn from one sample of a study of graft-versus-host responses after intestinal transplantation. For these TCRs, the target antigens are not known. Profiling relied on immunoSEQ multiplex PCR, and the TCRdb table lists in-frame clones only, not all of them. This table holds about 120,000 clones, 85% to 95% found once. Sequencing was performed on unstimulated CD4+ T cells sorted from spleen or lymph node cells, taken before intestinal transplant. The source is a human donor who received an intestinal transplant. Both conserved end residues are part of each CDR3. D genes are given only for firm matches. Expanded clones get a size class; other rows say once, few or many, or leave the size out.

cdr3_nt	cdr3_aa	clone_size	v_call	j_call	d_call
TGTGCCAGCAGCTTATTGCACGGGGGGTACGAGCAGTACTTC	CASSLLHGGYEQYF	once	TRBV11-3	TRBJ2-7	TRBD2
TGTGCCAGCAGCTTAATGGGGAACACTGAAGCTTTCTTT	CASSLMGNTEAFF	.	TRBV7-8	TRBJ1-1	.
TGTGCCACCAGCAGAGCGGAAGTCCCGACCCAGTACTTC	CATSRAEVPTQYF	.	TRBV15	TRBJ2-5	.
TGCAGCGTTGAAGAGGAAGACGGGACCGGGGAGCTGTTTTTT	CSVEEEDGTGELFF	.	TRBV29-1	TRBJ2-2	.
TGTGCCAGCAGCGGAAAAGGGACCCCCGTCGGGGAGCTGTTTTTT	CASSGKGTPVGELFF	.	TRBV5-4	TRBJ2-2	.
TGTGCCAGCTCACGGGCCATTAGCGGGGCAGATACGCAGTATTTT	CASSRAISGADTQYF	.	TRBV18	TRBJ2-3	TRBD2
TGTGCCAGCACCACAGGGGCTAGCGGGAGGAAGGAGCAGTACTTC	CASTTGASGRKEQYF	.	TRBV6-5	TRBJ2-7	TRBD2
TGTGCCAGCAGCCCACCCGGGACGCCACTGAACACTGAAGCTTTCTTT	CASSPPGTPLNTEAFF	once	TRBV5-4	TRBJ1-1	.
TGCGCCAGCAGCTACGACAGCTGGAGCTCCTACGAGCAGTACTTC	CASSYDSWSSYEQYF	.	TRBV5-1	TRBJ2-7	.
TGTGCCAGCAGAAGGACTAGCGGGAGTGAGACCCAGTACTTC	CASRRTSGSETQYF	.	TRBV6-1	TRBJ2-5	TRBD2
TGTGCCAGCACCGAGGGACTAGCGGGAGTCGTGGGCACAGATACGCAGTATTTT	CASTEGLAGVVGTDTQYF	.	TRBV7-3	TRBJ2-3	TRBD2
TGTGCCAGCAGTTACTCCCCAGGGGGCTTGGCTTTCTTT	CASSYSPGGLAFF	.	TRBV6-5	TRBJ1-1	TRBD1
TGTGCCTGGAGTGTACAAAGGGCCGGGGAGCTGTTTTTT	CAWSVQRAGELFF	.	TRBV30	TRBJ2-2	.
TGTGCCAGTAGTATCCGGACGGCTAATGAAAAACTGTTTTTT	CASSIRTANEKLFF	.	TRBV19	TRBJ1-4	.
TGTGCCAGCAGCGGGGGGGGCGCGGAGACCCAGTACTTC	CASSGGGAETQYF	.	TRBV6-5	TRBJ2-5	TRBD2
TGTGCCAGCAGTTTAAGGCCGACAGTCACCCCCTACAATGAGCAGTTCTTC	CASSLRPTVTPYNEQFF	.	TRBV28	TRBJ2-1	.
TGTGCCAGCAGTTCCCTACCCCCTCTGAGGGGGCACGAGCAGTACTTC	CASSSLPPLRGHEQYF	.	TRBV27	TRBJ2-7	TRBD1
TGTGCCAGCAGCTTGGACGAAAAACTGTTTTTT	CASSLDEKLFF	.	TRBV7-9	TRBJ1-4	.
TGTGCCAGCAGTTTATCGATACTGAGGACAGGGCGCCTTGCTACGCAGTATTTT	CASSLSILRTGRLATQYF	.	TRBV27	TRBJ2-3	TRBD1
TGTGCCAGCAGTTTACCTGGGGGCTATGGCTACACCTTC	CASSLPGGYGYTF	.	TRBV27	TRBJ1-2	.
TGTGCCAGCAGCCGAATCTGGGACATGAACACTGAAGCTTTCTTT	CASSRIWDMNTEAFF	.	TRBV13	TRBJ1-1	.
TGTGCCAGCAGCTCCTGGACAGGGCACATGAACACTGAAGCTTTCTTT	CASSSWTGHMNTEAFF	.	TRBV5-8	TRBJ1-1	TRBD1
TGTGCCAGCAGCTTAGGAGGGCAGGGGACCCAGTACTTC	CASSLGGQGTQYF	.	TRBV7-9	TRBJ2-5	.
TGTGCCAGCAGCTTGGCCGGGGTCCATAATGAAAAACTGTTTTTT	CASSLAGVHNEKLFF	.	TRBV5-8	TRBJ1-4	.
TGTGCCAGCAGCGCGAGTGGGGCAAACTATGGCTACACCTTC	CASSASGANYGYTF	.	TRBV11-1	TRBJ1-2	.
TGTGCCTGGAGTACTGCTAGCGGGGTGAATGAGCAGTTCTTC	CAWSTASGVNEQFF	once	TRBV30	TRBJ2-1	TRBD2
TGTGCCAGCAGCTTGTCACAGGTCCTCTCCTACGAGCAGTACTTC	CASSLSQVLSYEQYF	few	TRBV7-2	TRBJ2-7	.
TGTGCCAGCAGCCTTGAACGGAGTTACAATGAGCAGTTCTTC	CASSLERSYNEQFF	.	TRBV4-2	TRBJ2-1	.
TGTGCCAGCAGTTCCAGGGTTACCCAGTACTTC	CASSSRVTQYF	.	TRBV28	TRBJ2-5	.
TGCGCCAGCAGCCCCTGGACTAGCGGATCCTACGAGCAGTACTTC	CASSPWTSGSYEQYF	.	TRBV5-1	TRBJ2-7	TRBD2
TGTGCCAGCAAACAGCGGCATGAGCAGTTCTTC	CASKQRHEQFF	once	TRBV6-1	TRBJ2-1	.
TGTGCCAGTAGCCCCCAATCGATGGTCGAGCAGTACTTC	CASSPQSMVEQYF	once	TRBV19	TRBJ2-7	.
TGTGCCAGCGGGGAGACAGGAGCCTACGAGCAGTACTTC	CASGETGAYEQYF	.	TRBV2	TRBJ2-7	.
TGTGCCAGCAGCTTAGTGCGAGCGAACACCGGGGAGCTGTTTTTT	CASSLVRANTGELFF	.	TRBV7-6	TRBJ2-2	.
TGTGCCTGGAGGGTGGCCGGCTGGACCCAGTACTTC	CAWRVAGWTQYF	.	TRBV30	TRBJ2-5	.
TGTGCCAGCAGTTTATGGGGGAAGGGCTACACCTTC	CASSLWGKGYTF	.	TRBV28	TRBJ1-2	.
TGTGCCACCAGCAGACTTGGCGGACACAGCTCCTACGAGCAGTACTTC	CATSRLGGHSSYEQYF	.	TRBV15	TRBJ2-7	.
TGTGCCAGCAGTCTAACAGGGGGGGGCTACGAGCAGTACTTC	CASSLTGGGYEQYF	.	TRBV27	TRBJ2-7	.
TGCGCCAGCAGCTCCCGGGGCGGGACAGAAATATACGAGCAGTACTTC	CASSSRGGTEIYEQYF	.	TRBV5-1	TRBJ2-7	.
TGTGCCAGCAGCTTCAGTCGTGTTGAGCAGTTCTTC	CASSFSRVEQFF	.	TRBV7-8	TRBJ2-1	.
TGTGCCAGCAGTGCATACTTGGGCGGGCCAGATACGCAGTATTTT	CASSAYLGGPDTQYF	.	TRBV27	TRBJ2-3	.
TGTGCCAGCAGTTTATTTCCCCCTAGGCATATAGCGGGGGGCCGCGGCGATACGCAGTATTTT	CASSLFPPRHIAGGRGDTQYF	.	TRBV27	TRBJ2-3	TRBD2
TGTGCCAGCAGCCGACCGGGAGACATTCAGTACTTC	CASSRPGDIQYF	.	TRBV7-2	TRBJ2-4	.
TGCGCCAGCAGCTTAGAGGGATTATTACTCGAGCAGTACTTC	CASSLEGLLLEQYF	.	TRBV5-1	TRBJ2-7	.
TGTGCCAGCCGGGGGAACGCGGAGACCCAGTACTTC	CASRGNAETQYF	once	TRBV13	TRBJ2-5	.
TGTGCCAGCCCTCCGGCCGGGCATGGCTACACCTTC	CASPPAGHGYTF	.	TRBV2	TRBJ1-2	.